What follows is one TCR beta chain and its context. This entry belongs to a study of OX40 agonist ivuxolimab in advanced cancers. Assay: immunoSEQ multiplex PCR; the TCRdb copy retains only in-frame clones and omits some. The repertoire includes around 64,000 clones, about 83% of them detected once, and around 0.8% sits in the top ten. CDR1 is MNHEY, CDR2 SVGAGI, per germline. Trimming pared 7 bases from V and 11 bases from J, leaving 11 bases between. This CDR3 has 11 amino acids. The chain links TRBV6-5 to TRBJ1-4; no clear D gene. Here the sequenced sample was CD4+ or CD8+ T cells sorted from blood, taken in a trial of the OX40 agonist ivuxolimab. The receptor was derived from an adult with an advanced solid tumor such as melanoma, head and neck, liver or kidney cancer. This CDR3 is CASKLEDKLFF. CDR3 DNA: TGTGCCAGCAAACTAGAGGACAAACTGTTTTTT.